This TCR beta chain was documented in a study of cytomegalovirus exposure and HLA in healthy donors. Study-level findings and limits: The study recorded over 150 TCR beta chains that were cytomegalovirus-associated.

In the case of this clone: Its antigen is as yet unknown.

Germline CDR1 is SGHAT and CDR2 is FQNNGV. CDR3 length: 14 amino acids. Trimming cost V 4 bases and J 4 bases, with 13 bases left between them. Primers included in the PCR were 60 Vbeta and 13 Jbeta primers. Method: immunoSEQ multiplex PCR; TCRdb's copy keeps in-frame clones and lacks some. The profile shows about 94,000 clones, roughly 79% of them singletons. The chain has TRBV11-2 and TRBJ1-2; D is undetermined. The specimen sequenced was PBMCs. The receptor was derived from a male donor in good health and CMV-seronegative. The CDR3 loop reads CASSYSEWAYGYTF. The CDR3 DNA reads as TGTGCCAGCAGCTACAGTGAGTGGGCCTATGGCTACACCTTC.